The entry below gives a single TCR beta chain sequence along with its context. The repertoire was sequenced with immunoSEQ multiplex PCR; TCRdb's copy has only in-frame clones and lacks some. The sample records approximately 170,000 clones, around 91% being singletons. The data originate from a study of control samples from healthy donors and cancer patients. This CDR3 is built from 13 residues. Deletions cut 5 bases from V and 2 bases from J, with 10 bases between. In germline, CDR1 is MNHEY, CDR2 SVGAGI. Sequenced input: blood. The TCR sequence derives from a woman aged 25-40 years in good health. The chain recombines TRBV6-5 with TRBJ2-7; D gene uncertain. The CDR3 sequence: CASSHTDTYEQYF. The CDR3 DNA sequence: TGTGCCAGCAGTCATACTGACACCTACGAGCAGTACTTC.